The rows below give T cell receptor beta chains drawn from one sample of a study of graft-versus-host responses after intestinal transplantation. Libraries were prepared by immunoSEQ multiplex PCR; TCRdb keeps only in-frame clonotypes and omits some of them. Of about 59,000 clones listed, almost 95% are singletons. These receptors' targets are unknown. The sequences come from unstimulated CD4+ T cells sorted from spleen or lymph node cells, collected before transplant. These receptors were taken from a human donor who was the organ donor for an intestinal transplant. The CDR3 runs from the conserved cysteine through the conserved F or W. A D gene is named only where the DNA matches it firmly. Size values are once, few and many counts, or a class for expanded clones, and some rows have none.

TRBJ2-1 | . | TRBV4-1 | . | TGCGCCAGCAGCCCTGGCCCACTAGCCACCTCCAATGAGCAGTTCTTC | CASSPGPLATSNEQFF
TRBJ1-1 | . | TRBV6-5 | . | TGTGCCAGCAGTTACTCGAAAAGCACTGAAGCTTTCTTT | CASSYSKSTEAFF
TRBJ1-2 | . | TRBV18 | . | TGTGCCAGCTCACCGTATAACAGGGTCGGGTATGGCTACACCTTC | CASSPYNRVGYGYTF
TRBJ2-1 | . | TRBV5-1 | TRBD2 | TGCGCCAGCAGCTTGCGTACAGCGGGGGTGGGCAATGAGCAGTTCTTC | CASSLRTAGVGNEQFF
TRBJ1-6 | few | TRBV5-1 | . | TGCGCCAGCAGCTTCGCCCCCGGGACCGAGAATTCACCCCTCCACTTT | CASSFAPGTENSPLHF
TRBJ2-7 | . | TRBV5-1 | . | TGCGCCAGCAGCTTCGGGACAACCTACGAGCAGTACTTC | CASSFGTTYEQYF
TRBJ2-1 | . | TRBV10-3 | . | TGTGCCATCAGTGAGGCGTCTGGGGGACCCTACAATGAGCAGTTCTTC | CAISEASGGPYNEQFF
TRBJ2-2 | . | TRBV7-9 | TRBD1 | TGTGCCAGCAGCATCCCGGGGACAGGGTTGACCGGGGAGCTGTTTTTT | CASSIPGTGLTGELFF
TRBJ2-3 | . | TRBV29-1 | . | TGCAGCGTTGAGCTTCGCTTTGGGGATACGCAGTATTTT | CSVELRFGDTQYF
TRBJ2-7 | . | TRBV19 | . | TGTGCCAGTAGTCAATCCGACGGCTACGAGCAGTACTTC | CASSQSDGYEQYF
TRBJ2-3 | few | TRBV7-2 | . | TGTGCCAGCAGCTTAGCCGCGTTCGGAGCCGGCACAGATACGCAGTATTTT | CASSLAAFGAGTDTQYF
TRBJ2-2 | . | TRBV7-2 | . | TGTGCCAGCAGCTTATGGGGGGCGGGAATTAGATTGTACACCGGGGAGCTGTTTTTT | CASSLWGAGIRLYTGELFF
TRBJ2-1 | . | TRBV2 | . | TGTGCCAGCAGTCGGAGAGGCAATGAGCAGTTCTTC | CASSRRGNEQFF
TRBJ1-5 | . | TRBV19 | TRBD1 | TGTGCCAGTAGTATATTAGGGACAGGGGGCCAGCATTTT | CASSILGTGGQHF
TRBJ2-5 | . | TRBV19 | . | TGTGCCAGTAGTATAGCGGCCGAGAGTCTGGGGACCCAGTACTTC | CASSIAAESLGTQYF
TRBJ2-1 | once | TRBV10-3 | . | TGTGCCATCAGTGAGTCGGCTTACAATGAGCAGTTCTTC | CAISESAYNEQFF
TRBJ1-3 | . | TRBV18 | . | TGTGCCAGCTCACCGTTTTGGGGAGGGACCCTCTCTGGAAACACCATATATTTT | CASSPFWGGTLSGNTIYF
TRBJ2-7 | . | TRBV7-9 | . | TGTGCCAGCAGCTTAAGGGGTAGAGGCTGGGCCGAGCAGTACTTC | CASSLRGRGWAEQYF
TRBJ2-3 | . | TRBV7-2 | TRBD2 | TGTGCCAGCAGCCCGGGGACTAGAGGGGATACGCAGTATTTT | CASSPGTRGDTQYF
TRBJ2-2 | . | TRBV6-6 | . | TGTGCCAGCATGAGGGGGGGCACCGGGGAGCTGTTTTTT | CASMRGGTGELFF
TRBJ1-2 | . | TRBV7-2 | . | TGTGCCAGCAGCTTAGGCCAGGCCAACTATGGCTACACCTTC | CASSLGQANYGYTF
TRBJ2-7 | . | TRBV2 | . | TGTGCCAGCAGCCAAACAGACTTGATCTCCTACGAGCAGTACTTC | CASSQTDLISYEQYF
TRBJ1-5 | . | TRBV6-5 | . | TGTGCCAGCAGTTTAAGGACCCATTATGGGCCCCAGCATTTT | CASSLRTHYGPQHF
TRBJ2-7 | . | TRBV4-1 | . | TGCGCCAGCAGCCAACCAACGGAGGGCTACGAGCAGTACTTC | CASSQPTEGYEQYF
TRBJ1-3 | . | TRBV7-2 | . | TGTGCCAGCAGCTTAGTCGACAGGTCTGGAAACACCATATATTTT | CASSLVDRSGNTIYF
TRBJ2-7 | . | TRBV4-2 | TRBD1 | TGTGCCAGCAGCCAAGACTTCATCCGGGACAGGAAAAGCTACGAGCAGTACTTC | CASSQDFIRDRKSYEQYF
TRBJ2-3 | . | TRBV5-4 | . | TGTGCCAGCAGCTTGGCCCCGCGTTCTACAGATACGCAGTATTTT | CASSLAPRSTDTQYF
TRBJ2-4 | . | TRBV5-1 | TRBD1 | TGCGCCAGCAGCCCGGGACAGGGAGCCATACTCGGTTACTCCAAAAACATTCAGTACTTC | CASSPGQGAILGYSKNIQYF
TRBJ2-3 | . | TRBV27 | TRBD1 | TGTGCCAGCAGTTTAGAAGGACAGGGGAGAGGGGATACGCAGTATTTT | CASSLEGQGRGDTQYF
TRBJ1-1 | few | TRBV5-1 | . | TGCGCCAGCAGCTTGTACGGAGACAAAAACACTGAAGCTTTCTTT | CASSLYGDKNTEAFF
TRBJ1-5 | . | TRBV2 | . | TGTGCCAGTTCTGACAGAGCTTATAGCAATCAGCCCCAGCATTTT | CASSDRAYSNQPQHF
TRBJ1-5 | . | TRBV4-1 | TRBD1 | TGCGCCAGCAGCCCAAAGACAGGGGATAGCAATCAGCCCCAGCATTTT | CASSPKTGDSNQPQHF
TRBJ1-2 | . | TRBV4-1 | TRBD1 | TGCGCCAGCAGCCAGTCGGGACAGGGTAACTATGGCTACACCTTC | CASSQSGQGNYGYTF
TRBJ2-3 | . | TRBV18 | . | TGTGCCAGCTCTCACTCGAGCACAGATACGCAGTATTTT | CASSHSSTDTQYF
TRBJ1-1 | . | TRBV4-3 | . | TGCGCCAGCAGCCAAGACAGGGTAAACACTGAAGCTTTCTTT | CASSQDRVNTEAFF
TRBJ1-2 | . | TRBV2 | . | TGTGCCAGCAGGGGGGCTAACTATGGCTACACCTTC | CASRGANYGYTF
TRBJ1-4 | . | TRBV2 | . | TGTGCCAGCACCCGCAGAAATGAAAAACTGTTTTTT | CASTRRNEKLFF
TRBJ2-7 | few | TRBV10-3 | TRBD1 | TGTGCCATCAGTGGGACAGGGGACGAGCAGTACTTC | CAISGTGDEQYF
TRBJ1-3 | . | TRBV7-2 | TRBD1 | TGTGCCAGCAGCGAGGGGGACAGATTCTTCTCTGGAAACACCATATATTTT | CASSEGDRFFSGNTIYF
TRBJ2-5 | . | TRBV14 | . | TGTGCCAGCAGCCAAAGACTTACACAAGAGACCCAGTACTTC | CASSQRLTQETQYF
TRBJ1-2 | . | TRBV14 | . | TGTGCCAGCAGCCGTTCAGGGGCTTCGAACTATGGCTACACCTTC | CASSRSGASNYGYTF
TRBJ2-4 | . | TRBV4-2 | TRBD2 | TGTGCCAGCAGCCAAGATGGGCTAGCGGGGGACATTCAGTACTTC | CASSQDGLAGDIQYF